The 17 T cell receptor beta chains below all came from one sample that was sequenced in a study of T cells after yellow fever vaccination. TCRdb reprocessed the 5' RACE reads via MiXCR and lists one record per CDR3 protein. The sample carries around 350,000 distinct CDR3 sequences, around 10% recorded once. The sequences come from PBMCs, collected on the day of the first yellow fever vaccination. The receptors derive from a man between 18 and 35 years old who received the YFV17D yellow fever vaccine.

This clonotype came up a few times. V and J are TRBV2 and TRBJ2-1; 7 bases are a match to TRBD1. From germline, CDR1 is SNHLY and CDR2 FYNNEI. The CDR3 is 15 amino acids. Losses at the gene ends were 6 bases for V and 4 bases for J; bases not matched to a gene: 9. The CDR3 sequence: CASSPGTAVYNEQFF. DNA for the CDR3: TGTGCCAGCAGCCCCGGGACAGCCGTGTACAATGAGCAGTTCTTC. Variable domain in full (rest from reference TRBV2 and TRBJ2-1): EPEVTQTPSHQVTQMGQEVILRCVPISNHLYFYWYRQILGQKVEFLVSFYNNEISEKSEIFDDQFSVERPDGSNFTLKIRSTKLEDSAMYFCASSPGTAVYNEQFFGPGTRLTVL.

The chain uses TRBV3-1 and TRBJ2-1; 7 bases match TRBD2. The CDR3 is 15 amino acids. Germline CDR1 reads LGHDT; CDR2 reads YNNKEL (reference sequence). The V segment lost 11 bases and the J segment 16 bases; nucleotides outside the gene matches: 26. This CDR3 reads CASCQDPTEGRVVFF. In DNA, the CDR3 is TGTGCCTCCTGCCAAGATCCGACCGAAGGGAGGGTGGTATTCTTC.

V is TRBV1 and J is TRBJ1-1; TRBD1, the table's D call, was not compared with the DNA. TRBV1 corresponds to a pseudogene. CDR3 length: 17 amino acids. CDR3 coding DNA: TGCACCAGCAGCCAAGATCGTGGACAGGGAGGAGGCACTGAAGATTTCTTT. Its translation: CTSSQDRGQGGGTEDFF.

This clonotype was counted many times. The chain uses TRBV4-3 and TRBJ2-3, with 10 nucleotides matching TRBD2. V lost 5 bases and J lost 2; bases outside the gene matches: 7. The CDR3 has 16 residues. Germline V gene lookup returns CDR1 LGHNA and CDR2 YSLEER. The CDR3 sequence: CASSIQRGGLTDTQYF. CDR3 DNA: TGCGCCAGCAGCATCCAGCGGGGGGGCCTCACAGATACGCAGTATTTT.

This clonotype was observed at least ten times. CDR3 residues: CASSLSQYEQYF. DNA of the CDR3: TGTGCCAGCAGCTTATCCCAATACGAGCAGTACTTC. The genes are TRBV7-2 and TRBJ2-7, with D uncertain. The CDR3 runs to 12 residues. Trimming took 2 bases from V and 4 from J, leaving 6 bases between them. CDR1 SGHTA and CDR2 FQGNSA come from the germline V gene.

CDR3 nucleotides: TGCGCCAGCAGCCAAGATCAGGGCTCCTACAATGAGCAGTTCTTC. Amino acids: CASSQDQGSYNEQFF. This chain connects TRBV4-1 to TRBJ2-1; D possibly corresponds to TRBD1 (5 bases). The CDR3 sequence is 15 residues long. Germline V gives CDR1 MGHRA, CDR2 YSYEKL. Between the trimmed V and J ends, which lost 0 bases and 0 bases, there was a span of 6 bases.

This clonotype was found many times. CDR3 coding DNA: TGCGCCAGCAGCTTGGAGAATTACGAGCAGTACTTC. The encoded protein is CASSLENYEQYF. The chain is built from TRBV5-1 and TRBJ2-7; D uncertain. The germline CDR1 and CDR2 sequences are SGHRS and YFSETQ. The CDR3 runs to 12 residues. V gave up 0 bases and J gave up 4 bases, with 5 bases separating them. Complete variable domain (other parts from reference TRBV5-1 and TRBJ2-7): KAGVTQTPRYLIKTRGQQVTLSCSPISGHRSVSWYQQTPGQGLQFLFEYFSETQRNKGNFPGRFSGRQFSNSRSEMNVSTLELGDSALYLCASSLENYEQYFGPGTRLTVT.

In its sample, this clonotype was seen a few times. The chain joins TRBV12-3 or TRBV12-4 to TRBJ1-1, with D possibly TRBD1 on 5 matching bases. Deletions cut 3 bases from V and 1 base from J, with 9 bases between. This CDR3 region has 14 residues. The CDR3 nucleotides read TGTGCCAGCAGTTTTCAGGGAGGGAACACTGAAGCTTTCTTT. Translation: CASSFQGGNTEAFF.

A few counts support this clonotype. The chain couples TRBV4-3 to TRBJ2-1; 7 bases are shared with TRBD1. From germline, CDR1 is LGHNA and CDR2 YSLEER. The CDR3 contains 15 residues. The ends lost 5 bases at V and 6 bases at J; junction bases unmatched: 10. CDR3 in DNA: TGCGCCAGCAGCTTATACTGGACAGGAAGCAATGAGCAGTTCTTC. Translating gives CASSLYWTGSNEQFF.

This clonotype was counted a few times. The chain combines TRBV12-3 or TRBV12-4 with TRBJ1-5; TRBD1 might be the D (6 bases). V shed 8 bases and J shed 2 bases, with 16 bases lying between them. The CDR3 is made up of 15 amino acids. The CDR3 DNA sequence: TGTGCCAGCGCTTTTCAGGGACACCGCAATCAGCCCCAGCATTTT. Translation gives CASAFQGHRNQPQHF.

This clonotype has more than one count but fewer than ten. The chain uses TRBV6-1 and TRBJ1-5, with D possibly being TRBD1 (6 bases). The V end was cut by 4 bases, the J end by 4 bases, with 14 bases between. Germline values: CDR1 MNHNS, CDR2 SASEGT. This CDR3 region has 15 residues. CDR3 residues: CASSAYRERNQPQHF. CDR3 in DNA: TGTGCCAGCAGTGCGTACAGGGAGAGAAATCAGCCCCAGCATTTT.

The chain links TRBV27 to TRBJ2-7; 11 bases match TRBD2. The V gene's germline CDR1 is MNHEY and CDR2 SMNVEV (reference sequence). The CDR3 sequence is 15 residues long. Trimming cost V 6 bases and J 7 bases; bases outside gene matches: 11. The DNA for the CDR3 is TGTGCCAGCAGCCAAACTAGCGGGGGAGGGGGTGAGCAGTACTTC. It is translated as CASSQTSGGGGEQYF.

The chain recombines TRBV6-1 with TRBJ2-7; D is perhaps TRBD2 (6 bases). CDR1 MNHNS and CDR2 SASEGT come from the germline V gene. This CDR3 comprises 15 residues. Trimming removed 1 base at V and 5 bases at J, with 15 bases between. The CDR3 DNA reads TGTGCCAGCAGTGAAGGTCCGACGGGGGTGAACGAGCAGTACGTC. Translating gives CASSEGPTGVNEQYV.

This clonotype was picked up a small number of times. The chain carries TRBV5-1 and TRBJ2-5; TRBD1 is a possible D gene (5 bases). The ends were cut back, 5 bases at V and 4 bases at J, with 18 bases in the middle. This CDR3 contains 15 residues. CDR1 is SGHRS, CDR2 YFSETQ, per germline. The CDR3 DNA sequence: TGCGCCAGCAGGGGGAACACGGACCAGGGAGAGACCCAGTACTTC. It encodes CASRGNTDQGETQYF.

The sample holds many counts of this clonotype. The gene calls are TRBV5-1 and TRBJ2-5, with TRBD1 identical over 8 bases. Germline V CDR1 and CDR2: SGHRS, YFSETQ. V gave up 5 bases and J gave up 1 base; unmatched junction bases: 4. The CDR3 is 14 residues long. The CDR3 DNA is TGCGCCAGCAGTCCTGGGACAGGCCAAGAGACCCAGTACTTC. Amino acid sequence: CASSPGTGQETQYF.

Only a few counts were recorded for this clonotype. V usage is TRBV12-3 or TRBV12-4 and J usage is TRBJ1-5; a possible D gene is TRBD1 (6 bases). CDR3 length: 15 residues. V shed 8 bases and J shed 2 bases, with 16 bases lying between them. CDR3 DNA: TGTGCCAGCTTGGGGAGGGGGGCCGGCAATCAGCCCCAGCATTTT. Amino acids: CASLGRGAGNQPQHF.

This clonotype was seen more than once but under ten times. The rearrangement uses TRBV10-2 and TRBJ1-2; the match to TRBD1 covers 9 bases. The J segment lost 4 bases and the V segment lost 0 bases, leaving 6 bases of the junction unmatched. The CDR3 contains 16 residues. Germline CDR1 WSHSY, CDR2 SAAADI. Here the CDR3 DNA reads TGCGCCAGCAGTGAGTCGAGATGGGACAGGGCCTATGGCTACACCTTC. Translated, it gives CASSESRWDRAYGYTF.